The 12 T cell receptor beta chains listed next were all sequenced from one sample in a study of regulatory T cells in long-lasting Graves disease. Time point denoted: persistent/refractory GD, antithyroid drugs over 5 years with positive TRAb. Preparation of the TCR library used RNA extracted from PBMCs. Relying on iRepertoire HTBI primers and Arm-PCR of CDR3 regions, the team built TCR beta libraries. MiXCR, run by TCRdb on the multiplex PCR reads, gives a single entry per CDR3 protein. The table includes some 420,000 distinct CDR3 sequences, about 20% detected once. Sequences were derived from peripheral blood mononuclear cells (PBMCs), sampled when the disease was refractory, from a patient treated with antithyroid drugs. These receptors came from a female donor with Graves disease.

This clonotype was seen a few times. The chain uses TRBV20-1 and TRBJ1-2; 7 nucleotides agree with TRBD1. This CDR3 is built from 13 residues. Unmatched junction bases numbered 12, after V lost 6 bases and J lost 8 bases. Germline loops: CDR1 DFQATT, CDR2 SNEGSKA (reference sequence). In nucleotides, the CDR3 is TGCAGTGCGGAACGAACAGGGGCGTGGGGCTACACCTTC. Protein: CSAERTGAWGYTF.

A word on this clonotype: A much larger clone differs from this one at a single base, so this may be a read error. The CDR3 DNA follows: TGTGCCAGCAGTTTACACGGGCAGGGAGCTGAAGCTTTCTTT. This encodes CASSLHGQGAEAFF. The V call is TRBV12-3 or TRBV12-4, the J call TRBJ1-1, with D tentatively TRBD1 (5 bases). CDR3 length: 14 residues. V lost 2 bases to trimming and J lost 6 bases, with 13 bases between them.

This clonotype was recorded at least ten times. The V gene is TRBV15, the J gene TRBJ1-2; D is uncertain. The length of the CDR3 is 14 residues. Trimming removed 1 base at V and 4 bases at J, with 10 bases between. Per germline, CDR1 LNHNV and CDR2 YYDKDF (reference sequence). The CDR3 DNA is TGTGCCACCAGCAGAGGGAGAGACTCCTATGGCTACACCTTC. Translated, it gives CATSRGRDSYGYTF.

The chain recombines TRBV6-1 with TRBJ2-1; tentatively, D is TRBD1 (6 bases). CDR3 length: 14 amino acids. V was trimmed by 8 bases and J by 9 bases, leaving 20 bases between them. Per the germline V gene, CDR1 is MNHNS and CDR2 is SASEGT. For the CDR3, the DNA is TGTGCCAGCTCACGGCAGGGGCCCTATGGTGAGCAGTTCTTC. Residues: CASSRQGPYGEQFF.

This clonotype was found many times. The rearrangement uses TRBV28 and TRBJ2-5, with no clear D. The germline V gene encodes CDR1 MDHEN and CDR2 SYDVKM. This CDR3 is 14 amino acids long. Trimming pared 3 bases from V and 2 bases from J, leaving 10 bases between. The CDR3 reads CASSFWVQQETQYF. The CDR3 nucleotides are TGTGCCAGCAGTTTTTGGGTGCAGCAAGAGACCCAGTACTTC.

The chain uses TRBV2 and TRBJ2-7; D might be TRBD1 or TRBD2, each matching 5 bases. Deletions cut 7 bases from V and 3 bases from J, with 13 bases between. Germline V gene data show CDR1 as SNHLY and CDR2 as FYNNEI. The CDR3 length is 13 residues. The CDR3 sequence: CASKRDDDYEQYF. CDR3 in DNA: TGTGCCAGCAAGAGGGACGACGACTACGAGCAGTACTTC.

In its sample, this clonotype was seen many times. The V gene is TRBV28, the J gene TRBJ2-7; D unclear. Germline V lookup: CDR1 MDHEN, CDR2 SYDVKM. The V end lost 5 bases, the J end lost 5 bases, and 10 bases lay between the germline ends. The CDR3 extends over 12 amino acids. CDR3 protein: CASSPLANEQYF. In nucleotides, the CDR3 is TGTGCCAGCAGTCCGCTTGCGAACGAGCAGTACTTC.

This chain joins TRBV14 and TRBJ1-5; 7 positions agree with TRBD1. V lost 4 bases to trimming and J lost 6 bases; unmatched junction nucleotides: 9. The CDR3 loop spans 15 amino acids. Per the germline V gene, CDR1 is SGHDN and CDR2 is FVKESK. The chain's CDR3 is CASSPRGAEAQPQHF. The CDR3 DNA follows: TGTGCCAGCAGCCCCAGGGGGGCGGAAGCTCAGCCCCAGCATTTT. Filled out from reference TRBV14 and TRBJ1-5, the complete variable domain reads EAGVTQFPSHSVIEKGQTVTLRCDPISGHDNLYWYRRVMGKEIKFLLHFVKESKQDESGMPNNRFLAERTGGTYSTLKVQPAELEDSGVYFCASSPRGAEAQPQHFGDGTRLSIL.

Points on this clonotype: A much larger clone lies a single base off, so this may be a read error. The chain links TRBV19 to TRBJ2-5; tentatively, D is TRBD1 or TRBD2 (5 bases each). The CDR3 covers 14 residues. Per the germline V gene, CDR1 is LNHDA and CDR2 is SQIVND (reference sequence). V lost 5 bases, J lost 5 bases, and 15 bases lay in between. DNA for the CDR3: TGTGCCAGTAGTCCGGGCAGGGAGAAGGAGACCCAGTACTTC. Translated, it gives CASSPGREKETQYF.

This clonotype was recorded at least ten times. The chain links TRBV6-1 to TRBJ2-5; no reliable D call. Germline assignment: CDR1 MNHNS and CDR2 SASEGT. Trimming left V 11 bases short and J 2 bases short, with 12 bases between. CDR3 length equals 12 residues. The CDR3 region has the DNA TGTGCCCACAGCGAACCGCAAGAGACCCAGTACTTC. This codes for CAHSEPQETQYF.

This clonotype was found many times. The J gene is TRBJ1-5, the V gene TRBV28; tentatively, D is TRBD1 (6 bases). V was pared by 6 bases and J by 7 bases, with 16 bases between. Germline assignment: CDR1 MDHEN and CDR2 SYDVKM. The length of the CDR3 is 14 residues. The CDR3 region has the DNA TGTGCCAGCAGGGTGGCAGGGGATGGACAGCCCCAGCATTTT. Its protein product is CASRVAGDGQPQHF.

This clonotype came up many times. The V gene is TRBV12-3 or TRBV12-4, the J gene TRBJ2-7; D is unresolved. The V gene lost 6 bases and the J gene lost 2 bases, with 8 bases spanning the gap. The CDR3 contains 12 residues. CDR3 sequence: CASSPRPYEQYF. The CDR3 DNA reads TGTGCCAGCAGCCCTAGGCCCTACGAGCAGTACTTC.